This T cell receptor (beta chain) was documented in a study of cytotoxic CD8 clonotypes in ibrutinib-treated CLL (dated by TCRdb to the early 2020s). Regarding the study in general: The cohort was composed of roughly ten relapsed/refractory and fewer than 16 treatment-naive patients; IGHV unmutated status was identified in some 17 patients. Responses were partial in some 24 patients and complete in 2; after median around 66 months follow-up, approximately 15 stayed in remission and about twelve progressed. Response samples were obtained after a median of 12 months of treatment, with a range of about 6 to 40 months. On average, each sample yielded around 250,000 productive templates and tens of thousands of productive rearrangements. Longitudinal samples were available for about 30% of the roughly 86 trial participants. Cryopreserved peripheral blood mononuclear cells were obtained prior to treatment, at the time of response, and at either disease progression or sustained remission. All remission and progressive disease samples were collected while patients were still receiving ibrutinib. Study-wide findings and limitations: At baseline, clonality was higher than in age-matched healthy donors and showed a strong correlation with circulating CD8+ T-cell counts. An increase in clonality was observed at ibrutinib response, with clonality remaining stable during sustained remission and falling back toward baseline at progression. Public clonotypes were rare and either shrank or stayed stable during treatment, and the rise in clonality at ibrutinib response reflected expansion of private clonotypes. Sampling times were not matched between patients in sustained remission and patients whose disease was progressing, and lymph node repertoires were not examined.

This sample's time point label indicates: eleven to twelve months on ibrutinib. For TCR beta library preparation, roughly 2.2 micrograms of genomic DNA was extracted from cryopreserved PBMCs. Longitudinal blood samples from CLL patients on ibrutinib monotherapy were analyzed using high-throughput TCR beta sequencing. The patients took part in an open-label, single-center phase 2 trial of ibrutinib monotherapy. V ends up 5 bases short and J 2 bases short, with an unmatched junction base count of 6. Counted from cysteine to phenylalanine, this CDR3 has 15 amino acids. Only CDR3 DNA remains: 45 bases, in frame from the first base. CDR1 is given as SGHTA and CDR2 as FQGNSA, both from the germline V gene. The goal of deep resolution MiSeq sequencing was a depth between 1 in 1 million and 1 in 200,000 T cells, and coverage averaged 10x per clonotype. TCR beta libraries were generated with the immunoSEQ hsTCRB Kit. From the authors' description of their analysis: The data were analyzed with ImmunoSEQ Analyzer and ImmunoSEQ Data Assistant, and V, D and J gene assignments followed IMGT definitions. Clonality, which ranges from 0 to 1, was calculated as one minus the normalized Shannon entropy of productive rearrangement frequencies. Only overrepresented clonotypes making up at least 0.05% of each patient's repertoire were included in the public clonotype analysis. Repertoires from 10 to 15 age-matched healthy donors in immuneACCESS were used as clonality controls. TCRdb mirrors the immuneACCESS table, restricted to in-frame sequences. Some clones are absent from its copies; in checked studies, under half trace to an unresolved V gene, and the reason for the others is unknown. V and J calls and clone size are those listed in that table; D and trimming were worked out from the DNA. The sample records more than 50,000 clones, approximately 57% of which are singletons. The ten biggest clones cover about 15% of the sample.

Comment on this clone: Its antigen is currently not known. No much larger clonotype is one base removed from it; base qualities were not supplied.

The chain is assembled from TRBV7-2 and TRBJ2-1; 7 bases in the middle match TRBD2. The sequence derives from a human donor with chronic lymphocytic leukemia. Sequenced material: PBMCs, taken after 12 months of ibrutinib treatment. The bases are TGTGCCAGCAGCCGAGGGAGGGCTGCCTACAATGAGCAGTTCTTC. Translated, it reads CASSRGRAAYNEQFF.